The sample holds a few counts of the clone carrying this T cell receptor beta chain. This entry is derived from a study of CD8+ T cells in alopecia areata. Following RNA extraction, reverse transcription yielded cDNA that acted as the sequencing template. The method was immunoSEQ multiplex PCR; TCRdb's version includes in-frame clones alone and lacks a portion of them. The sample includes 98,000 or so clones, roughly 55% of them seen just once. Alopecia areata patients provided lesional scalp punch biopsies and peripheral blood, both collected for the study. This clonotype originated in a human donor with alopecia areata. Sample: NKG2D-low CD8+ T cells sorted from blood.

CDR3 amino acids: CASKWADEETQYF. As DNA, the CDR3 is TGCGCCAGCAAATGGGCAGACGAAGAGACCCAGTACTTC. The chain joins TRBV23-1 to TRBJ2-5; D remains ambiguous. TRBV23-1 is given ORF status, its function remaining uncertain. This CDR3 comprises 13 residues. The V end lost 7 bases, the J end lost 3 bases, and 12 bases lay between the germline ends.